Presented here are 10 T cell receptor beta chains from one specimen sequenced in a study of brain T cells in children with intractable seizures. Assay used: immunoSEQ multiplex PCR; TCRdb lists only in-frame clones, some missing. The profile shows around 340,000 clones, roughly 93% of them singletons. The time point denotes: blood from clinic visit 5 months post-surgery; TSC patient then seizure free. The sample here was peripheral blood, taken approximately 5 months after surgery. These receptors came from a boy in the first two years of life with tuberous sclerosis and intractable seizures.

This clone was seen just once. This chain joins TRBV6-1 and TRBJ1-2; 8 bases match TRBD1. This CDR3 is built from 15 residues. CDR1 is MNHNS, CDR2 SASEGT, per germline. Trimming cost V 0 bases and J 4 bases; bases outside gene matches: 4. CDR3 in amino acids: CASSEARGHVYGYTF. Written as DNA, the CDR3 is TGTGCCAGCAGTGAAGCCAGGGGGCATGTCTATGGCTACACCTTC.

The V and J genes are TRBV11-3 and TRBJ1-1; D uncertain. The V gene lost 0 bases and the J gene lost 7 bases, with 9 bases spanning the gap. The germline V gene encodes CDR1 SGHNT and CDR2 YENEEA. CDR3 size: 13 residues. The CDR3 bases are TGTGCCAGCAGCTTAGATCGTGCCGGTGAAGCTTTCTTT. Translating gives CASSLDRAGEAFF.

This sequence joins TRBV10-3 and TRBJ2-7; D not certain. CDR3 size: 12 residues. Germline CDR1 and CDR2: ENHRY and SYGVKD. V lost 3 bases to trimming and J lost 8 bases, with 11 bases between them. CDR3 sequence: CAISDRREKQYF. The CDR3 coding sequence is TGTGCCATCAGTGATAGAAGGGAAAAGCAGTACTTC.

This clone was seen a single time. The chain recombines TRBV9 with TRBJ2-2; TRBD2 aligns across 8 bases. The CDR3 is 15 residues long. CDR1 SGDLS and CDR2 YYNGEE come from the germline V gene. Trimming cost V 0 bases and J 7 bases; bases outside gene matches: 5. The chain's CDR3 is CASSVGSGGDGELFF. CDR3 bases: TGTGCCAGCAGCGTAGGGTCGGGAGGGGACGGGGAGCTGTTTTTT.

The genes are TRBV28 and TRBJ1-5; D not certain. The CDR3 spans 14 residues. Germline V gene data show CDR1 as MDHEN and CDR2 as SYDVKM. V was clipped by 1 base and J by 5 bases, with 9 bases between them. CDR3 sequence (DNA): TGTGCCAGCAGTTTATCCCAGGACGATCAGCCCCAGCATTTT. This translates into CASSLSQDDQPQHF.

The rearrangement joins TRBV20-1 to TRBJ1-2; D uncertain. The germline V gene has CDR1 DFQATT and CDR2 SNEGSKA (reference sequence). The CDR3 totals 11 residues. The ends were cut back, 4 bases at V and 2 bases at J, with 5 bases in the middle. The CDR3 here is CSATSNYGYTF. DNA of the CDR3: TGCAGTGCTACCTCAAACTATGGCTACACCTTC.

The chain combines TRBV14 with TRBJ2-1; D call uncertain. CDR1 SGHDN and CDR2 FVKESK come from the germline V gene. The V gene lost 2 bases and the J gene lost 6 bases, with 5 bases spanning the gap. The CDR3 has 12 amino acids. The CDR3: CASSQFGNEQFF. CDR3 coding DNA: TGTGCCAGCAGCCAATTTGGCAATGAGCAGTTCTTC. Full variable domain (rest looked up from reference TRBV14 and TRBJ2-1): EAGVTQFPSHSVIEKGQTVTLRCDPISGHDNLYWYRRVMGKEIKFLLHFVKESKQDESGMPNNRFLAERTGGTYSTLKVQPAELEDSGVYFCASSQFGNEQFFGPGTRLTVL.

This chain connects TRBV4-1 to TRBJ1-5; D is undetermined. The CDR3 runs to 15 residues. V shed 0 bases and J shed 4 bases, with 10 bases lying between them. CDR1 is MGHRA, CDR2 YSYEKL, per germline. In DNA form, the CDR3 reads TGCGCCAGCAGCCAAGATAACGGACCGAATCAGCCCCAGCATTTT. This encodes CASSQDNGPNQPQHF.

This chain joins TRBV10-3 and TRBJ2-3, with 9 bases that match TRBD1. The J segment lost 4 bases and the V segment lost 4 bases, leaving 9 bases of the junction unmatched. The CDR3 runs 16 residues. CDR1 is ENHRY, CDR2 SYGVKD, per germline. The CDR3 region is CAISGAQGAWSDTQYF. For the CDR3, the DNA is TGTGCCATCAGTGGGGCACAGGGGGCTTGGTCAGATACGCAGTATTTT.

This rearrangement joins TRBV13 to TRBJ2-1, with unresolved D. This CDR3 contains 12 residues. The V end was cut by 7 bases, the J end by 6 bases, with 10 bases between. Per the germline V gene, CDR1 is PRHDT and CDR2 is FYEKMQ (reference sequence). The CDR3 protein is CASTLKFNEQFF. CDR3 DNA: TGTGCCAGCACCCTAAAATTCAATGAGCAGTTCTTC.